The rows below give T cell receptor beta chains drawn from one sample of a study of blood T cell repertoires in COVID-19. The assay was immunoSEQ multiplex PCR, and TCRdb's table has in-frame clones only and misses some. The sample holds fewer than 200,000 clones, around four fifths seen once. The sample taken for sequencing was peripheral blood. These receptors were obtained from a woman older than 75 with COVID-19, enrolled during active disease. The CDR3 runs from the conserved cysteine through the conserved F or W.

V: TRBV7-2; J: TRBJ2-5; CDR3: CASSLGRGAYQETQYF
V: TRBV4-1; J: TRBJ2-3; CDR3: CASSQEGSGRNTQYF
V: TRBV3-1/TRBV3-2; J: TRBJ2-5; CDR3: CASSQVLTSGGETQYF
V: TRBV3-1/TRBV3-2; J: TRBJ2-1; CDR3: CASSQLASGGADEQFF
V: TRBV7-3; J: TRBJ2-6; CDR3: CASKEAYGANVLTF
V: TRBV5-1; J: TRBJ1-1; CDR3: CASSPGSGEYTEAFF
V: TRBV6-5; J: TRBJ1-5; CDR3: CASSSSGQGLQPQHF
V: TRBV4-1; J: TRBJ1-3; CDR3: CASSRDNSGNTIYF
V: TRBV19; J: TRBJ1-2; CDR3: CASSPAPGTGLGYTF
V: TRBV19; J: TRBJ1-5; CDR3: CASSISQGAGGNQPQHF
V: TRBV3-1/TRBV3-2; J: TRBJ1-3; CDR3: CASSQVRISGNTIYF
V: TRBV2; J: TRBJ1-6; CDR3: CAGGQSLSSDSPLHF
V: TRBV18; J: TRBJ1-1; CDR3: CATSWGREGTEAFF
V: TRBV9; J: TRBJ1-5; CDR3: CASSGDTGGTQHF
V: TRBV6-5; J: TRBJ1-2; CDR3: CASSYKTLKNYGYTF
V: TRBV28; J: TRBJ1-2; CDR3: CATYQGAPKKGYTF
V: TRBV7-9; J: TRBJ1-2; CDR3: CASSLPGGRYGYTF
V: TRBV12-5; J: TRBJ2-2; CDR3: CASGLSRQGYTGELFF
V: TRBV7-9; J: TRBJ2-5; CDR3: CASRPPRGEETQYF
V: TRBV2; J: TRBJ2-5; CDR3: CASRVGGETQYF
V: TRBV3-1/TRBV3-2; J: TRBJ2-1; CDR3: CASSPNHHFRFF
V: TRBV19; J: TRBJ2-1; CDR3: CASSFGLAGARNEQFF
V: TRBV6-5; J: TRBJ2-7; CDR3: CASRETGTINEQYF
V: TRBV3-1/TRBV3-2; J: TRBJ2-7; CDR3: CASSQGGTGNYEQYF
V: TRBV29-1; J: TRBJ2-4; CDR3: CSVRGQGNIQYF
V: TRBV5-1; J: TRBJ2-1; CDR3: CASSLPPGGGVGSYNEQFF
V: TRBV29-1; J: TRBJ2-7; CDR3: CSVEGQNSYEQYF
V: TRBV5-1; J: TRBJ1-3; CDR3: CASSLGDRSTPSGNTIYF
V: TRBV18; J: TRBJ2-1; CDR3: CASSLERGSYNEQFF
V: TRBV7-8; J: TRBJ2-5; CDR3: CASRKGGQETQYF
V: TRBV2; J: TRBJ2-7; CDR3: CASSGGTPSYEQYF
V: TRBV5-4; J: TRBJ1-6; CDR3: CASSPGGQGRVTLHF
V: TRBV9; J: TRBJ2-5; CDR3: CASSGTPGSGAQYF
V: TRBV7-2; J: TRBJ2-3; CDR3: CASSLGGSGSDTQYF
V: TRBV5-1; J: TRBJ1-1; CDR3: CASSHGEGFPHRNTEAFF
V: TRBV6-1; J: TRBJ2-3; CDR3: CASSEGRETQYF
V: TRBV18; J: TRBJ2-2; CDR3: CASSPLAGGPENTGELFF
V: TRBV7-3; J: TRBJ1-3; CDR3: CASSPGTYSGNTIYF
V: TRBV7-9; J: TRBJ1-1; CDR3: CASSSLTGRDTEAFF